This TCR beta chain was sequenced for a study of CD8+CD57+ T cells in acquired aplastic anemia. The J segment lost 2 bases and the V segment lost 1 base, leaving 12 bases of the junction unmatched. CDR1 SGHRS and CDR2 YFSETQ come from the germline V gene. The CDR3 runs 19 residues. The count of this clonotype is one. CD8+CD57+ cell expansion, shown by flow cytometry, had occurred in the patients selected for sequencing. CDR3 and TCR beta VDJ profiling relied on genomic DNA as the template. TCRdb fed the reads into MiXCR, producing one record per CDR3 protein. The repertoire holds approximately 220,000 distinct CDR3 sequences, with approximately 45% as singletons.

This clonotype was obtained from a human donor with aplastic anemia. V gene TRBV5-1 combines with J gene TRBJ2-1, with 10 bases fitting TRBD2. The sample comprised sorted CD4+, CD8+, or CD8+CD57+ T cells (not recorded which) from PBMCs. The CDR3 coding sequence is TGCGCCAGCAGCTTGTTCCTAGCGGGGGCCCAAGCTACCTACAATGAGCAGTTCTTC. Translated: CASSLFLAGAQATYNEQFF.